What follows describes a single T cell receptor beta chain. This sample includes further DNA sequences coding for the same CDR3. This sample is drawn from a study of blood T cell repertoires in COVID-19. Study summary: Sites in the United States, Italy and Spain provided acute and convalescent COVID-19 samples. In each case, the material was cDNA or gDNA derived from T cells, B-cell-depleted T cells, or PBMCs.

The CDR3 covers 11 residues. Germline V CDR1 and CDR2: DFQATT, SNEGSKA (reference sequence). The V gene lost 6 bases and the J gene lost 2 bases, with 7 bases spanning the gap. Original processing notes: Reference gene primer amplification gave estimated nucleated cell counts. Sequencing was performed with immunoSEQ multiplex PCR; in TCRdb, only in-frame clones are kept and a portion is missing. D and trimming were read from the DNA, whereas the V and J calls and clone size are those reported in that table. This table holds about 270,000 clones, around nine tenths found once. Sequencing was performed on peripheral blood. This clonotype was sampled from a man aged 35-49 years with active or convalescent COVID-19. The chain recombines TRBV20-1 with TRBJ1-1; D remains ambiguous. DNA of the CDR3: TGCAGTGCAACAGTTAACACTGAAGCTTTCTTT. It is translated as CSATVNTEAFF.